This T cell receptor (beta chain) was found in a study of beta chain features in type 1 diabetes (dated by TCRdb to 2016 to 2019). Some background on the complete study: No differences in mean age, gender distribution, total cell number or subset yield were found between patients and healthy donors. In the study, TCRB repertoires of sorted circulating CD4+ T cell subsets from recently diagnosed type 1 diabetes patients were compared with those of matched healthy donors. Across all samples, roughly 110,000,000 sorted cells were examined, and cell number per subset correlated strongly with RNA yield. Regulatory and stem cell-like memory subsets were obtained from only 8 patients and roughly eight healthy donors, while naive and central memory subsets were obtained from all 28 donors.

Study-level results and caveats: A moderate but significant shortening of TCRB CDR3 length was observed in type 1 diabetes patients in all four CD4+ subsets. Because the HLA sub-analyses included only small numbers of individuals, any influence of HLA type on TCRB rearrangement was left unresolved. The naive, central memory and regulatory TCRB repertoires appeared to resemble one another more closely among patients than among healthy donors. Sequencing cDNA rather than genomic DNA could over-represent highly expressing activated cells, although activation and CD3 levels did not differ between groups. PCR might favor shorter templates, but patient and control samples were amplified and corrected together, so any skew would affect both groups equally. At VDJ recombination sites, patients with type 1 diabetes made fewer insertions and deleted more nucleotides, a pattern implying thymic rearrangement abnormalities.

Worth noting for this clone: Which antigen it targets is not known. No qualities accompany the bases; no much larger clone lies one base away.

From each donor, a single peripheral blood sample of approximately 0.11 L on average was drawn into heparinised tubes. A BD FACSAria II was used to sort naive, central memory, regulatory and stem cell-like memory CD4+ T cells with a panel that included CD45RO, CCR7, CD25, CD127, CD95 and CD27. A purity above 95% was achieved for all sorted populations. PBMCs were isolated right away by Lymphoprep density gradient centrifugation and were stained directly, without culture. So that batch effects would be minimized, each experiment stained and sorted samples in pairs, pairing one healthy donor with one patient. All of the isolated RNA was reverse transcribed with the High Capacity cDNA Reverse Transcription Kit, so expressed TCRB transcripts were sequenced. Deep immunoSEQ sequencing was applied to naive, central memory and regulatory T cell samples, giving an average of about 3.8 million total reads per sample. Sorted cells were lysed in RLT buffer, and RNA was extracted using DNase-treated RNeasy Micro or Mini kits according to cell number. Each cell subset was processed on its own to prevent cross-contamination, while patient and healthy donor samples were processed together. TCRB sequences were amplified from cDNA with the immunoSEQ multiplex PCR, producing 87-bp fragments spanning the CDR3 region. Sequencing of the amplicons was done on the Illumina HiSeq platform. The published analysis was carried out like this. PCR bias was computationally corrected using synthetic template baselines, reads within Hamming distance 2 were collapsed, and singletons that could not be merged were discarded. By aligning reads against IMGT, V, D and J genes, CDR3 length, and insertions or deletions at six rearrangement sites were assigned. Clonotype counts were normalized to sorted cell number within each subset before computing true diversity and Gini coefficients with the tcR R package. Repertoire sharing was quantified using the overlap coefficient calculated on TCRB nucleotide sequences. Out-of-frame TCRB sequences from naive cells were analyzed to stand in for the pre-selection repertoire. Held by TCRdb, this immuneACCESS table contains in-frame sequences only and omits some clones. Under half of the omission traces to an unresolved V gene where checked; the cause of the rest is unknown. D and trimming were read from the DNA, whereas the V and J calls and clone size are those reported in that table. The sample table contains around 710,000 clones; only one count was recorded for approximately 13% of them. The ten largest clonotypes hold around 0.12% of the sample.

CDR1 and CDR2 (SQVTM, ANQGSEA) derive from the germline V gene. Counted from cysteine to phenylalanine, this CDR3 has 13 amino acids. Only CDR3 DNA is held: 39 bases, read in frame from base 1. V is cut back by 4 bases and J by 9 bases, with 9 bases in the junction unmatched. Recombination joined TRBV29-1 with TRBJ2-1, with 7 central nucleotides matching TRBD2. The source material was naive CD4+ T cells from blood. The sample's cell subset or site label is to be understood as: true naive CD4+ T cells. The receptor was isolated from a man aged 25 to 45 with type 1 diabetes. The nucleotide sequence reads as follows: TGCAGCGTTGGACTAGCCGGAGGAGGTGAGCAGTTCTTC. It codes for CSVGLAGGGEQFF.